This entry lists 5 T cell receptor beta chains sequenced from one sample in a study of T cell responses to AZD1222 COVID-19 vaccine. Here immunoSEQ multiplex PCR was the method, and the copy in TCRdb shows in-frame clones only, minus some. This repertoire shows about 120,000 clones, roughly 91% found once; its top ten account for 4% to 6%. The sample consisted of peripheral blood, taken 28 days after the second AZD1222 dose. The receptors were sampled from an adult who received the AZD1222 COVID-19 vaccine.

The chain uses TRBV27 and TRBJ1-2; D ambiguous. From germline, CDR1 is MNHEY and CDR2 SMNVEV (reference sequence). This CDR3 has 17 amino acids. Deletions cut 0 bases from V and 4 bases from J, with 18 bases between. The CDR3 DNA follows: TGTGCCAGCAGTTTATCGGTCCAACCGAGAAACACCTATGGCTACACCTTC. As protein: CASSLSVQPRNTYGYTF.

The chain couples TRBV29-1 to TRBJ2-6; D not resolved. V lost 1 base, J lost 0 bases, and 4 bases lay in between. This CDR3 is 14 amino acids long. From germline, CDR1 is SQVTM and CDR2 ANQGSEA. CDR3 in DNA: TGCAGCGTTGAAGGGGACTCTGGGGCCAACGTCCTGACTTTC. Translated: CSVEGDSGANVLTF.

This chain links TRBV7-8 with TRBJ2-1; 9 bases map to TRBD2. This CDR3 has 15 residues. Germline CDR1 reads SGHVS; CDR2 reads FQNEAQ. J was trimmed by 5 bases and V by 5 bases; bases with no gene match: 7. This CDR3 reads CASSRRGGTDNEQFF. Written as DNA, the CDR3 is TGTGCCAGCAGCCGGCGGGGGGGCACGGACAATGAGCAGTTCTTC.

J is TRBJ1-6 and V is TRBV7-2; TRBD1 aligns across 8 bases. Germline V gene data show CDR1 as SGHTA and CDR2 as FQGNSA. V was pared by 4 bases and J by 0 bases, with 2 bases of the junction left unmatched. The CDR3 has 16 amino acids. For the CDR3, the DNA is TGTGCCAGCAGCTACACAGGGGGCTCCTATAATTCACCCCTCCACTTT. Amino acids: CASSYTGGSYNSPLHF.

The chain recombines TRBV7-2 with TRBJ1-1; maybe TRBD1 (6 bases). The length of the CDR3 is 14 residues. The germline V gene has CDR1 SGHTA and CDR2 FQGNSA. V was pared by 5 bases and J by 2 bases, with 12 bases between. CDR3 sequence reads: CASSPGQSNTEAFF. CDR3 bases: TGTGCCAGCAGCCCCGGACAGAGCAACACTGAAGCTTTCTTT.